This TCR beta chain was captured by sequencing in a study of early T cells in non-severe SARS-CoV-2 infection. At the level of the study: Sequencing was performed on bulk RNA from unsorted whole blood, leaving chains unpaired. Study-level points and caveats: Reliance on VDJdb matching favored anti-spike CD8 responses; private and CD4 specificities were missed.

V dropped 7 bases and J dropped 8 bases, with 14 bases sitting between them. There are 12 residues in the CDR3. Per the germline V gene, CDR1 is SNHLY and CDR2 is FYNNEI. Each cDNA molecule carried a unique molecular identifier. TCRdb fed the 5' RACE reads into MiXCR, producing one record per CDR3 protein. In the table there are roughly 50,000 distinct CDR3 sequences, around 8% of which are singletons. Concerning this clonotype itself: Its antigen is still unknown.

The rearrangement links TRBV2 to TRBJ1-2, with D maybe TRBD1 (5 bases). The sequence derives from an adult who was a healthcare worker with PCR-confirmed SARS-CoV-2 infection or an uninfected control (not recorded which). Sequencing was done on a sample of whole blood. For the CDR3, the DNA is TGTGCCAGCACTGGGGACGGTCGCGGCTACACCTTC. Protein sequence: CASTGDGRGYTF.